In this sample, the clone carrying this TCR beta chain turned up many times. The CDR3 runs to 15 residues. The germline CDR1 and CDR2 sequences are MGHDK and SYGVNS. After removal of 5 bases from V and 7 bases from J, the junction contained 8 bases not matched to a gene. With MiXCR, TCRdb reprocessed the PCR reads. The sample has tens of thousands of clones; approximately 13% are singletons. These data come from a study of metastatic and nonmetastatic thyroid tumors. All patients reached thyroid surgery having received no treatment beforehand. Input material: tumor tissue. The chain has TRBV25-1 and TRBJ2-1, with 10 bases lining up with TRBD2. The TCR was taken from a female donor with papillary thyroid cancer or a benign thyroid nodule (not recorded which). Some clones in this sample may be carry-over from other donors' samples. DNA of the CDR3: TGTGCCAGCAGTCATACTAGCGGGGCTAAAAATGAGCAGTTCTTC. Translating gives CASSHTSGAKNEQFF. Drawing the rest from reference TRBV25-1 and TRBJ2-1, the complete variable domain is EADIYQTPRYLVIGTGKKITLECSQTMGHDKMYWYQQDPGMELHLIHYSYGVNSTEKGDLSSESTVSRIRTEHFPLTLESARPSHTSQYLCASSHTSGAKNEQFFGPGTRLTVL.